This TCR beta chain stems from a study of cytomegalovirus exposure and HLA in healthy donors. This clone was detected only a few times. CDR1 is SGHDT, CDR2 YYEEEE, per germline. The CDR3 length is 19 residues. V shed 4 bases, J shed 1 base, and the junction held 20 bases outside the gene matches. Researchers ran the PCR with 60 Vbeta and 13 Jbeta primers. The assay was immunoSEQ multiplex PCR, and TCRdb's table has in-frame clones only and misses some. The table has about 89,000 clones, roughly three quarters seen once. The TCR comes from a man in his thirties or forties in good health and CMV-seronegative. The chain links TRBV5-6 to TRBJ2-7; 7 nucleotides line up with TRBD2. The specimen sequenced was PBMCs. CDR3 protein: CASSPLRVRGGSGSYEQYF. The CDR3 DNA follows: TGTGCCAGCAGCCCCCTTCGGGTTCGTGGCGGGAGTGGTTCCTACGAGCAGTACTTC. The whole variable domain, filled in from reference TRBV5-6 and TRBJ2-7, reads DAGVTQSPTHLIKTRGQQVTLRCSPKSGHDTVSWYQQALGQGPQFIFQYYEEEERQRGNFPDRFSGHQFPNYSSELNVNALLLGDSALYLCASSPLRVRGGSGSYEQYFGPGTRLTVT.